One sample yielded the 17 T cell receptor beta chains listed below, sequenced in a study of T cell responses to AZD1222 COVID-19 vaccine. Here immunoSEQ multiplex PCR was the method, and the copy in TCRdb shows in-frame clones only, minus some. The sample lists 150,000 or so clones; about 90% were seen once. Source: peripheral blood, taken 28 days after the second AZD1222 dose. These receptors all come from an adult who received the AZD1222 COVID-19 vaccine.

This clone came up once. This chain's CDR3 is CASSSGLAGGRPNEQFF. In DNA form, the CDR3 reads TGCGCCAGCAGCTCGGGACTAGCGGGGGGTCGCCCCAATGAGCAGTTCTTC. The chain joins TRBV5-1 to TRBJ2-1, with 15 positions matching TRBD2. The trim removed 3 bases at V and 6 bases at J, leaving 7 bases unmatched. In germline, CDR1 is SGHRS, CDR2 YFSETQ. The CDR3 has 17 residues.

V is TRBV5-8 and J is TRBJ2-7; TRBD1 might be the D (6 bases). CDR3 length: 14 amino acids. V was shortened by 4 bases and J by 3 bases, with 14 bases between the two germline ends. Looked up from germline, CDR1 is SGHTS and CDR2 is YDEGEE. CDR3 in DNA: TGTGCCAGCAGCGTACCGGGACACCTCTACGAGCAGTACTTC. Translation: CASSVPGHLYEQYF.

DNA for the CDR3: TGTGCCAGCAGTCCCTCGAAGTGGGGCAGGGAGGAATATGGCTACACCTTC. Protein: CASSPSKWGREEYGYTF. The V call is TRBV6-6, the J call TRBJ1-2; tentatively, D is TRBD1 (5 bases). Germline V gene sequence: CDR1 MNHNY, CDR2 SVGAGI (reference sequence). The CDR3 length is 17 residues. V lost 5 bases to trimming and J lost 5 bases, with 24 bases between them.

The rearrangement links TRBV2 to TRBJ2-5; 7 bases agree with TRBD1. This CDR3 region has 14 residues. Trimming removed 5 bases from V and 1 base from J; junction bases left unmatched: 4. Per the germline V gene, CDR1 is SNHLY and CDR2 is FYNNEI. The CDR3 sequence: CASSPRGTQETQYF. In nucleotides, the CDR3 is TGTGCCAGCAGTCCCAGGGGGACCCAAGAGACCCAGTACTTC.

This clone has a single count. V is TRBV24-1 and J is TRBJ2-3, with TRBD2 identical over 8 bases. CDR1 and CDR2 (germline): KGHDR, SFDVKD. The CDR3 loop spans 13 amino acids. V was pared by 7 bases and J by 4 bases, with 3 bases of the junction left unmatched. CDR3 sequence reads: CATRAGGADTQYF. As DNA, the CDR3 is TGTGCCACCAGGGCGGGGGGAGCAGATACGCAGTATTTT.

This rearrangement joins TRBV5-6 to TRBJ2-5; no definite D call. Germline lookup yields CDR1 SGHDT and CDR2 YYEEEE. This CDR3 is built from 16 residues. V lost 0 bases to trimming and J lost 2 bases, with 14 bases between them. The CDR3 sequence is CASSLGAQAPQETQYF. The CDR3 DNA reads as TGTGCCAGCAGCTTGGGCGCGCAGGCCCCACAAGAGACCCAGTACTTC.

The rearrangement uses TRBV10-1 and TRBJ1-1, with D unclear. CDR1 WNHNN and CDR2 SYGVQD come from the germline V gene (reference sequence). CDR3 length equals 11 residues. Trimming took 4 bases from V and 5 from J, leaving 5 bases between them. CDR3 nucleotides: TGCGCCAGCAGTGGAGGAACTGAAGCTTTCTTT. As protein: CASSGGTEAFF.

A single count supports this clone. The J gene is TRBJ1-2, the V gene TRBV4-1; tentative D call: TRBD1 (6 bases). The V end lost 0 bases, the J end lost 6 bases, and 11 bases lay between the germline ends. The CDR3 contains 14 residues. Looked up from germline, CDR1 is MGHRA and CDR2 is YSYEKL. CDR3 bases: TGCGCCAGCAGCCAAGATGGGGGCTACAATGGCTACACCTTC. Translation: CASSQDGGYNGYTF.

This chain links TRBV5-1 with TRBJ1-3; no reliable D call. The CDR3 loop spans 14 amino acids. The germline CDR1 and CDR2 sequences are SGHRS and YFSETQ. The V gene lost 3 bases and the J gene lost 1 base, with 8 bases spanning the gap. CDR3 sequence reads: CASSSPGSGNTIYF. DNA of the CDR3: TGCGCCAGCAGCTCGCCGGGGTCTGGAAACACCATATATTTT.

The rearrangement links TRBV3-1 (or the pseudogene TRBV3-2) to TRBJ2-3; 7 positions match TRBD2. The ends lost 2 bases at V and 6 bases at J; junction bases unmatched: 8. The CDR3 is 15 residues long. Germline assignment: CDR1 LGHDT and CDR2 YNNKEL (reference sequence). The CDR3 reads CASSQRGAAGDTQYF. Here the CDR3 DNA reads TGTGCCAGCAGCCAAAGGGGAGCAGCGGGGGATACGCAGTATTTT.

The V gene is TRBV6-8, the J gene TRBJ2-3; a possible D gene is TRBD2 (6 bases). Per germline, CDR1 MNHGY and CDR2 SAAAGT. The CDR3 runs to 14 residues. Trimming shortened V by 9 bases and J by 4 bases, and 17 bases separated the two germline ends. CDR3 DNA sequence: TGTGCCAGACCCCGGGACGGAGGGGCAGATACGCAGTATTTT. This translates into CARPRDGGADTQYF.

The chain uses TRBV5-1 and TRBJ2-7; 7 bases are a match to TRBD2. Losses at the gene ends were 4 bases for V and 2 bases for J; bases not matched to a gene: 15. The CDR3 loop spans 17 amino acids. Germline V gives CDR1 SGHRS, CDR2 YFSETQ. The CDR3 region is CASSGGDGAGSPYEQYF. The DNA of the CDR3 is TGCGCCAGCAGCGGGGGGGATGGAGCGGGGTCCCCCTACGAGCAGTACTTC.

This clone has just one count. This rearrangement joins TRBV18 to TRBJ2-7; D could derive from TRBD1 or TRBD2 (5 bases each). Germline V gives CDR1 KGHSH, CDR2 LQKENI. V dropped 4 bases and J dropped 3 bases, with 7 bases sitting between them. The CDR3 is 12 amino acids. The CDR3 DNA sequence: TGTGCCAGCTCACGGGACCGCTACGAGCAGTACTTC. It is translated as CASSRDRYEQYF.

The chain links TRBV7-9 to TRBJ2-7; TRBD1 is a possible D gene (5 bases). Germline CDR1 is SEHNR and CDR2 is FQNEAQ (reference sequence). V lost 2 bases and J lost 3, with 17 bases in between. There are 16 residues in the CDR3. The CDR3 protein is CASSLSLGVYSYEQYF. The DNA of the CDR3 is TGTGCCAGCAGCTTATCGCTAGGGGTGTATAGCTACGAGCAGTACTTC. The entire variable domain, with the rest obtained from reference TRBV7-9 and TRBJ2-7, is as follows: DTGVSQNPRHKITKRGQNVTFRCDPISEHNRLYWYRQTLGQGPEFLTYFQNEAQLEKSRLLSDRFSAERPKGSFSTLEIQRTEQGDSAMYLCASSLSLGVYSYEQYFGPGTRLTVT.

The J gene is TRBJ1-2, the V gene TRBV6-1; no clear D. There are 12 residues in the CDR3. In germline, CDR1 is MNHNS, CDR2 SASEGT. Trimming shortened V by 3 bases and J by 8 bases, and 10 bases separated the two germline ends. The CDR3 region is CASSEPRPGYTF. DNA of the CDR3: TGTGCCAGCAGTGAGCCAAGACCCGGCTACACCTTC.

The chain uses TRBV19 and TRBJ1-6; the D gene is possibly TRBD1 (6 bases). Germline V gene sequence: CDR1 LNHDA, CDR2 SQIVND (reference sequence). Trimming stripped 7 bases from V and 10 bases from J, with 14 bases between. CDR3 length: 13 amino acids. The CDR3 nucleotides read TGTGCCAGTACCCTTACAGGGTACTCACCCCTCCACTTT. It encodes CASTLTGYSPLHF. Variable domain in full (rest from reference TRBV19 and TRBJ1-6): DGGITQSPKYLFRKEGQNVTLSCEQNLNHDAMYWYRQDPGQGLRLIYYSQIVNDFQKGDIAEGYSVSREKKESFPLTVTSAQKNPTAFYLCASTLTGYSPLHFGNGTRLTVT.

The genes are TRBV15 and TRBJ1-5; 7 bases match TRBD1. Germline lookup yields CDR1 LNHNV and CDR2 YYDKDF (reference sequence). With 0 bases clipped from V and 6 bases from J, the junction kept 5 bases outside the gene matches. The CDR3 length is 15 residues. For the CDR3, the DNA is TGTGCCACCAGCAGAGATCACGGGGACAGTCAGCCCCAGCATTTT. This encodes CATSRDHGDSQPQHF. The full variable domain, completed using reference TRBV15 and TRBJ1-5, is DAMVIQNPRYQVTQFGKPVTLSCSQTLNHNVMYWYQQKSSQAPKLLFHYYDKDFNNEADTPDNFQSRRPNTSFCFLDIRSPGLGDTAMYLCATSRDHGDSQPQHFGDGTRLSIL.